The rows below give T cell receptor beta chains drawn from one sample of a study of regulatory T cells in long-lasting Graves disease. TCRdb reprocessed the multiplex PCR reads via MiXCR and lists one record per CDR3 protein. The table has about 460,000 distinct CDR3 sequences, about 22% seen once; the top ten hold 13%. The sample was peripheral blood mononuclear cells (PBMCs), taken when the disease was refractory, from a patient treated with antithyroid drugs. Receptors were obtained from a female donor with Graves disease. CDR3s include the opening cysteine and the closing phenylalanine or tryptophan. Each record gives: V gene, CDR3 protein.

>TRBV24-1
CATSANGLAGGDEQYF
>TRBV28
CASSFLLAGGETQYF
>TRBV30
CAWSGDREQPQHF
>TRBV2
CASILGQLTEAFF
>TRBV7-3
CASSFWDSKYGYTF
>TRBV19
CASSPPGTVGYGYTF
>TRBV11-2
CASSTRIDEKLFF
>TRBV30
CAWRQGVNQPQHF
>TRBV2
CASSEEEKGARNNEQFF
>TRBV30
CAWSPDRDYNEQFF
>TRBV30
CASSLPTGHGYTF
>TRBV28
CASSPNFAGTVGDTQYF
>TRBV4-3
CASSQERQGGAAFF
>TRBV6-9
CASSYGLYPKSTDTQYF
>TRBV20-1
CSARDLRLAGNPEGPETQYF
>TRBV19
CASRNYRVNSNQPQHF
>TRBV12-5
CASGLGRYGVDEKLFF
>TRBV7-9
CASSGDSNYGYTF
>TRBV7-3
CASSQDRGQVTGELFF
>TRBV2
CASNYGGFTQPQHF
>TRBV11-2
CASSPGLTEQYF
>TRBV2
CASSVGQANYGYTF
>TRBV11-2
CASNSIRDAQNQPQHF
>TRBV28
CASSGAGGNTIYF
>TRBV2
CTSSEIQHYGYTF
>TRBV7-9
CASSMDRLGSPLHF
>TRBV28
CASRTSPGVKGYTF
>TRBV28
CKTAQTGVSPQHF
>TRBV6-1
CASSPQPDGYYGYTF
>TRBV12-3/TRBV12-4
CASSSSGGLPYEQYF
>TRBV19
CASSMEGNGQPQHF
>TRBV7-2
CASSQERSGDYEQYF
>TRBV7-2
CASSSPGRGIYEAFF
>TRBV7-2
CASSFGMGQDGSGYTF
>TRBV30
CALLGRNLNYGYTF
>TRBV30
CAWSVFGGQETQYF
>TRBV20-1
CSAPFGTQYF
>TRBV13
CASSSEGGSYNSPLHF
>TRBV11-2
CASNPLNTIYF
>TRBV9
CASSPTLGLADEQYF
>TRBV24-1
CATSDFKRNTEAFF
>TRBV7-9
CASSPWTEDGYTF
>TRBV6-5
CASSLFRSNYEQYF
>TRBV12-3/TRBV12-4
CASSLGLLAGYTGELFF
>TRBV28
CASSTDRGNSPLHF